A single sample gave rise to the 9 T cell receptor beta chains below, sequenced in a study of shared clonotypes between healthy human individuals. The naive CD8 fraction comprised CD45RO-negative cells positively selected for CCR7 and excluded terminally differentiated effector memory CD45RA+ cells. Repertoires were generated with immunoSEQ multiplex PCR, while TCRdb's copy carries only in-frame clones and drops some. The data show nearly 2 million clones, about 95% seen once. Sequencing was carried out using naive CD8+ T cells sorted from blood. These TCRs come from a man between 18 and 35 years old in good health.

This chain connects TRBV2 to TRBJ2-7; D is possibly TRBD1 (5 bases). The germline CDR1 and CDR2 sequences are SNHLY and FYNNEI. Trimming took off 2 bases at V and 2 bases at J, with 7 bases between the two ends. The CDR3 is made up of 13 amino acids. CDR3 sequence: CASSEMDTYEQYF. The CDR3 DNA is TGTGCCAGCAGTGAAATGGACACCTACGAGCAGTACTTC.

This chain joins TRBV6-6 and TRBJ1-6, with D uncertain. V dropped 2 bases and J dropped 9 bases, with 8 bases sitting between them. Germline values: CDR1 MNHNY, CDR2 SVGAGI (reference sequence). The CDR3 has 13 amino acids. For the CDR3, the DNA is TGTGCCAGCAGTTACGGTGTGAGTTCACCCCTCCACTTT. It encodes CASSYGVSSPLHF.

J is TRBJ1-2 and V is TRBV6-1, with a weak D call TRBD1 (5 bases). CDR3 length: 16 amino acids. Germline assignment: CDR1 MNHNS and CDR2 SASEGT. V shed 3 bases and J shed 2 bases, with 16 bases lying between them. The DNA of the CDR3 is TGTGCCAGCAGTGACCCGATGCAGGGTGTGAACTATGGCTACACCTTC. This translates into CASSDPMQGVNYGYTF.

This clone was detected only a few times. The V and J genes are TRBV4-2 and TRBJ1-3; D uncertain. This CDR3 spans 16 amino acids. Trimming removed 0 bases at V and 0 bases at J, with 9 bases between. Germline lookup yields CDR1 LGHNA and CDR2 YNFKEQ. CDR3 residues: CASSQDDDRSGNTIYF. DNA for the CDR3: TGTGCCAGCAGCCAAGACGATGATCGCTCTGGAAACACCATATATTTT.

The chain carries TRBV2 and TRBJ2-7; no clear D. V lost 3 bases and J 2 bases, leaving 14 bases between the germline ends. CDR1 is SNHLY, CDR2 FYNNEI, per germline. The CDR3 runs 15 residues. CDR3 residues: CASSDGERGTYEQYF. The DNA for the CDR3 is TGTGCCAGCAGTGATGGAGAGCGTGGAACCTACGAGCAGTACTTC.

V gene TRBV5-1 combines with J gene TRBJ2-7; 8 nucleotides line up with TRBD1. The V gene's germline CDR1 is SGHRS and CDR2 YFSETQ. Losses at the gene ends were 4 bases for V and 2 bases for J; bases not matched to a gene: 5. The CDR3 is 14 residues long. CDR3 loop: CASSKLDRAYEQYF. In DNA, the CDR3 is TGCGCCAGCAGCAAACTGGACAGGGCCTACGAGCAGTACTTC. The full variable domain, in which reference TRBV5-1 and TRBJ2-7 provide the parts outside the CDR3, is KAGVTQTPRYLIKTRGQQVTLSCSPISGHRSVSWYQQTPGQGLQFLFEYFSETQRNKGNFPGRFSGRQFSNSRSEMNVSTLELGDSALYLCASSKLDRAYEQYFGPGTRLTVT.

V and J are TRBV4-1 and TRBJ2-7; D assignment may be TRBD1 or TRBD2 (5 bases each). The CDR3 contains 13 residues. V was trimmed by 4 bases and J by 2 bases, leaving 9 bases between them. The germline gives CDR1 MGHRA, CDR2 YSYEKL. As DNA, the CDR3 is TGCGCCAGCAGCCCACGGGACGCCTACGAGCAGTACTTC. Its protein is CASSPRDAYEQYF.

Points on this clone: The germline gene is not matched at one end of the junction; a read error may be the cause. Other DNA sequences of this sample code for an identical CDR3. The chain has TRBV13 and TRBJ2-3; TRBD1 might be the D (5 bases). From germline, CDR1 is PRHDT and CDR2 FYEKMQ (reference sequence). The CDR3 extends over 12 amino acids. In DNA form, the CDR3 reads TGTGCCAGCAGCCTAGGGGCGGATACGCAGTATTTT. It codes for CASSLGADTQYF.

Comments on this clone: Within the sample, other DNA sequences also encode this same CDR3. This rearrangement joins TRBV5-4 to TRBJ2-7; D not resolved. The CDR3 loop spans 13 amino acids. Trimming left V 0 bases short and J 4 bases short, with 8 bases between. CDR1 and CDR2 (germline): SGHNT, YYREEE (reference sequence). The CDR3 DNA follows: TGTGCCAGCAGCTTGGGAGGTGGTTACGAGCAGTACTTC. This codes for CASSLGGGYEQYF.